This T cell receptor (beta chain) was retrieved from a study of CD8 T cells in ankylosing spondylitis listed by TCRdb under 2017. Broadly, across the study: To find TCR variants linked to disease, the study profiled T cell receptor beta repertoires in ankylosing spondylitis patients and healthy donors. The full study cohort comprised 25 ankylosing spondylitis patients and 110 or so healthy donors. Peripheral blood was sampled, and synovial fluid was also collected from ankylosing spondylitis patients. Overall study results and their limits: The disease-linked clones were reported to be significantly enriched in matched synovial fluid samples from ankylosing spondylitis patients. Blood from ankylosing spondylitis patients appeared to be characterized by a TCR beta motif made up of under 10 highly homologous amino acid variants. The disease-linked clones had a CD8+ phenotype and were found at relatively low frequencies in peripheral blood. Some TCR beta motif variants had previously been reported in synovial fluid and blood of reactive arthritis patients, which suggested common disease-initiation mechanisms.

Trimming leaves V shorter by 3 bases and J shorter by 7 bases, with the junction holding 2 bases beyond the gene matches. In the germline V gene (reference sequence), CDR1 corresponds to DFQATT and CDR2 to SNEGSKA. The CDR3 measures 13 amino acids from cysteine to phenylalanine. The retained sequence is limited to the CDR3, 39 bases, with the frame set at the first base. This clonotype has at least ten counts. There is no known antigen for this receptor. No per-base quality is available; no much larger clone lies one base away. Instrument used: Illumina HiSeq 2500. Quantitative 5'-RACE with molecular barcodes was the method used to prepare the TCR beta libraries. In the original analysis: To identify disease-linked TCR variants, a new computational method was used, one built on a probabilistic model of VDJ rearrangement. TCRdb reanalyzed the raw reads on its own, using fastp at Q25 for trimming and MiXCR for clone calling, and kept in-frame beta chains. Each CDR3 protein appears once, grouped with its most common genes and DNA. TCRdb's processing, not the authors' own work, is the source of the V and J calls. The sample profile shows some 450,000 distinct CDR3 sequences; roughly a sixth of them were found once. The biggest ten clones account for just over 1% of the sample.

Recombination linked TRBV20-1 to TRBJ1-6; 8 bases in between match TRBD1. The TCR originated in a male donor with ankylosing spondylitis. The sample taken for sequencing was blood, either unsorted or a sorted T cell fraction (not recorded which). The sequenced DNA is TGCAGTGCTAGGGGGACAGGCAATTCACCCCTCCACTTT. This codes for CSARGTGNSPLHF.